This is a list of T cell receptor beta chains from one sample in a study of radiotherapy plus CTLA-4 blockade in lung cancer. The protocol was immunoSEQ multiplex PCR, while the TCRdb copy is restricted to in-frame clones and leaves out a portion. The table has 43,000 or so clones, about three quarters seen once; the top ten hold about 3.8%. The source was peripheral blood, collected from a patient treated with radiotherapy plus ipilimumab. The receptors derive from a human donor with non-small cell lung cancer who had a complete response to radiotherapy plus ipilimumab. The CDR3 runs from the conserved cysteine through the conserved F or W. A D gene is named only where the DNA matches it firmly. Not every row has a clone size; where given, it reads once, few, many or a size class.

v_gene	j_gene	abundance	d_gene	CDR3nt	CDR3aa
TRBV5-1	TRBJ2-7	.	TRBD2	TGCGCCAGCAGCCTTCCCCGGACTAGCGGGAGGTCCCACGAGCAGTACTTC	CASSLPRTSGRSHEQYF
TRBV19	TRBJ2-1	few	TRBD2	TGTGCCAGTAGCCGTACTAGCGGCCCGGTTGGCAATGAGCAGTTCTTC	CASSRTSGPVGNEQFF
TRBV2	TRBJ1-5	.	.	TGTGCCAGCAGTGAAGGGGGGGGGAATCAGCCCCAGCATTTT	CASSEGGGNQPQHF
TRBV27	TRBJ2-2	.	TRBD1	TGTGCCAGCAGTTCTCAGGGGGACGTCACCGGGGAGCTGTTTTTT	CASSSQGDVTGELFF
TRBV5-1	TRBJ2-1	once	.	TGCGCCAGCAGCGTCAGCGGGCCTGCCTACAATGAGCAGTTCTTC	CASSVSGPAYNEQFF
TRBV5-1	TRBJ2-5	.	TRBD2	TGCGCCAGCAGCTTTATCTCTCCCGGACTAGCGGGAGGGACCCAAGAGACCCAGTACTTC	CASSFISPGLAGGTQETQYF
TRBV29-1	TRBJ2-7	.	.	TGCAGCGTTTGTAGGGACTTAAGCTCCTACGAGCAGTACTTC	CSVCRDLSSYEQYF
TRBV30	TRBJ2-2	.	TRBD1	TGTGCCTGGAGTGTACGCACAGGGGCTTCAGCCGGGGAGCTGTTTTTT	CAWSVRTGASAGELFF
TRBV5-5	TRBJ2-7	.	.	TGTGCCAGCAGCTTTCACCACGCGTACGAGCAGTACTTC	CASSFHHAYEQYF
TRBV6-6	TRBJ1-5	.	.	TGTGCCAGCAGTTACGGGCAGGGCGTATCCAATCAGCCCCAGCATTTT	CASSYGQGVSNQPQHF
TRBV5-1	TRBJ1-2	.	.	TGCGCCAGCAGCTTGGGTAGACCTGCGGCTGGCTACACCTTC	CASSLGRPAAGYTF
TRBV2	TRBJ1-2	.	TRBD1	TGTGCCAGCAGTGAGAGGGGGCCACAATATGGCTACACCTTC	CASSERGPQYGYTF
TRBV27	TRBJ1-2	.	.	TGTGCCAACAGTTTACGGCGGGGCGTCTATGGCTACACCTTC	CANSLRRGVYGYTF
TRBV6-5	TRBJ1-2	.	.	TGTGCCAGCAGTTACTCGGCCTCTTCTAACTATGGCTACACCTTC	CASSYSASSNYGYTF
TRBV19	TRBJ2-7	few	TRBD2	TGTGCCAGTATTGGACTAGCGGGGCAGTACTTC	CASIGLAGQYF
TRBV19	TRBJ2-2	.	.	TGTGCCAGTAGCAGGAGGGACACCGGGGAGCTGTTTTTT	CASSRRDTGELFF
TRBV19	TRBJ1-5	.	.	TGTGCCAGTAGTACCGGTGGTCAGGGCAATCAGCCCCAGCATTTT	CASSTGGQGNQPQHF
TRBV11-2	TRBJ1-2	.	TRBD1	TGTGCCAGCAGCGGACAGGACAGGGGCTATGGCTACACCTTC	CASSGQDRGYGYTF
TRBV5-4	TRBJ1-2	.	.	TGTGCCAGCAGCTTGGAGGGCAGGCCGGGGGGCGGCTACACCTTC	CASSLEGRPGGGYTF
TRBV11-3	TRBJ2-2	.	.	TGTGCCAGCAGCTTAGGAGGGCGAAACACCGGGGAGCTGTTTTTT	CASSLGGRNTGELFF
TRBV2	TRBJ2-7	.	TRBD1	TGTGCCACTAATCTGGGGGACAGGTCCTACGAGCAGTACTTC	CATNLGDRSYEQYF
TRBV9	TRBJ2-7	.	TRBD1	TGTGCCAGCAGCGCCCAGGACAGGGAACTGTACGAGCAGTACTTC	CASSAQDRELYEQYF
TRBV6-5	TRBJ2-2	.	.	TGTGCCAGCAGTCGAGGTGGCACCGGGGAGCTGTTTTTT	CASSRGGTGELFF
TRBV27	TRBJ2-3	once	.	TGTGCCAGCAGTTTTTTAGAGAGCACAGATACGCAGTATTTT	CASSFLESTDTQYF
TRBV6-5	TRBJ2-4	.	TRBD2	TGTGCCAGCAGCCGAGCGGGGGCCCAGGTTACCATTCAGTACTTC	CASSRAGAQVTIQYF
TRBV18	TRBJ2-5	.	.	TGTGCCAGCTCACCCGGGATCGCCGGGGAGACCCAGTACTTC	CASSPGIAGETQYF
TRBV6-5	TRBJ1-5	.	.	TGTGCCAGCAGTCTTCGGGGGGGCAATCAGCCCCAGCATTTT	CASSLRGGNQPQHF
TRBV7-8	TRBJ2-7	.	TRBD2	TGTGCCAGCACAGGGGGGCTACTAGCGGGGACCACACGGGGTGAGCAGTACTTC	CASTGGLLAGTTRGEQYF
TRBV19	TRBJ2-1	.	.	TGTGCCACCACTGAGAGGGGGGGTAATGAGCAGTTCTTC	CATTERGGNEQFF
TRBV19	TRBJ2-7	.	.	TGTGCCAGTAGTACCTCGACAGGACCCTCCTACGAGCAGTACTTC	CASSTSTGPSYEQYF
TRBV6-1	TRBJ2-7	.	.	TGTGCCAGCAGAAAGGACAGCTACGAGCAGTACTTC	CASRKDSYEQYF
TRBV7-9	TRBJ1-4	.	TRBD1	TGTGCCAGCATACAGGGGGCGGGTGAAAAACTGTTTTTT	CASIQGAGEKLFF
TRBV6-5	TRBJ2-7	.	.	TGTGCCAGCAGTTATGCGGACAGAGGCCCCTACGAGCAGTACTTC	CASSYADRGPYEQYF
TRBV5-4	TRBJ1-1	.	.	TGTGCCAGCAGATACAGTGCCAACACTGAAGCTTTCTTT	CASRYSANTEAFF
TRBV6-4	TRBJ2-3	.	.	TGTGCCAGCAGAGCGGCTTCTAGCACAGATACGCAGTATTTT	CASRAASSTDTQYF
TRBV18	TRBJ2-1	.	TRBD2	TGTGCCAGCTCACCACAACCTAGCGGGTACAATGAGCAGTTCTTC	CASSPQPSGYNEQFF